Included here is one T cell receptor (beta chain) sequence, with context. Its matching antigen is unknown. CDR3 size: 17 residues. Per germline, CDR1 MDHEN and CDR2 SYDVKM. Each UMI harboured a 6-nucleotide sample barcode and was appended via template switching. Both the TCRalpha cDNA and the TCRbeta cDNA were taken through two nested PCRs, lasting approximately 16 and 10 cycles. TCRdb reworked the 5' RACE reads into one entry per CDR3 protein, no DNA. The data include approximately 330,000 distinct CDR3 sequences; the top ten clones carry approximately 2%. This record belongs to a study of monozygotic twins with inflammatory bowel disease. Notes on the study in general: Twins with IBD were found to have lower TCRbeta diversity (inverse Simpson) than healthy co-twins.

One blood sample of 2 to 2.5 ml was taken from each donor. The chain has TRBV28 and TRBJ2-3; TCRdb picks TRBD1, but there is no DNA to check that call. Material for sequencing was blood. The receptor was derived from a human donor with ulcerative colitis or Crohn's disease, or a healthy co-twin of an affected twin (not recorded which). CDR3: CASSFRTPVSQWDTQYF.